Listed below are T cell receptor beta chains from one sample, sequenced in a study of glioma-infiltrating T cells after dendritic cell vaccination. TCRdb's table, derived via immunoSEQ multiplex PCR, lists solely in-frame clones and lacks some. In the table there are some 100,000 clones, roughly three quarters of which are singletons. The input for sequencing was blood, taken before dendritic cell vaccination. The receptors shown here come from a human donor with glioblastoma. CDR3s include the opening cysteine and the closing phenylalanine or tryptophan. Each record gives: J gene, clone size, V gene, D gene, CDR3 protein, CDR3 DNA. The D gene is left open where the match is weak. The size of a clone is reported for some rows only, either as once, few or many, or as a class for expanded clones.

TRBJ2-2 - TRBV4-1 TRBD2 CASSLTGVAGNTGELFF TGCGCCAGCAGCCTTACGGGGGTAGCGGGAAACACCGGGGAGCTGTTTTTT
TRBJ2-2 - TRBV27 - CASSLSGGAGELFF TGTGCCAGCAGTTTATCGGGCGGGGCCGGGGAGCTGTTTTTT
TRBJ2-7 - TRBV18 TRBD2 CASSPSAGGPDEQYF TGTGCCAGCTCACCATCGGCGGGAGGGCCCGACGAGCAGTACTTC
TRBJ2-7 - TRBV28 TRBD1 CATATGGLSSYEQYF TGTGCCACTGCAACAGGGGGCCTGAGCTCCTACGAGCAGTACTTC
TRBJ2-5 - TRBV28 TRBD2 CASSLLSGGQETQYF TGTGCCAGCAGTTTATTGAGCGGGGGCCAAGAGACCCAGTACTTC
TRBJ2-1 - TRBV7-2 - CASSLEHRKFYNEQFF TGTGCCAGCAGCTTAGAACACCGAAAGTTCTACAATGAGCAGTTCTTC
TRBJ2-3 - TRBV5-1 - CASSLGLDSGSTDTQYF TGCGCCAGCAGCTTGGGCCTGGATAGCGGAAGCACAGATACGCAGTATTTT
TRBJ2-1 - TRBV25-1 TRBD1 CASSEVGQGRSSYNEQFF TGTGCCAGCAGTGAGGTAGGACAGGGCCGAAGCTCCTACAATGAGCAGTTCTTC
TRBJ1-1 - TRBV30 - CAWSLTGFSTEAFF TGTGCCTGGAGTCTCACGGGGTTTAGCACTGAAGCTTTCTTT
TRBJ2-1 - TRBV9 TRBD2 CASSLTAGGHNNEQFF TGTGCCAGCAGTTTAACGGCGGGAGGGCACAACAATGAGCAGTTCTTC
TRBJ1-4 few TRBV7-9 TRBD1 CASSFSGTGDEKLFF TGTGCCAGCAGCTTCTCCGGGACAGGGGATGAAAAACTGTTTTTT
TRBJ2-5 - TRBV29-1 - CSVGAPPRQETQYF TGCAGCGTTGGGGCTCCTCCGAGACAAGAGACCCAGTACTTC
TRBJ1-3 - TRBV2 TRBD1 CASNDRARGNTIYF TGTGCCAGCAATGACAGGGCGCGGGGAAACACCATATATTTT
TRBJ1-6 - TRBV7-8 TRBD1 CASSVPNAGTGGRSPLHF TGTGCCAGCAGCGTACCGAATGCCGGGACAGGGGGCCGGTCACCCCTCCACTTT
TRBJ2-7 - TRBV2 TRBD2 CASSAGMTSGRIGEQYF TGTGCCAGCAGTGCCGGCATGACTAGCGGGAGGATTGGCGAGCAGTACTTC
TRBJ2-7 - TRBV5-6 - CASSLVGAPYYEQYF TGTGCCAGCAGCTTGGTGGGGGCCCCCTACTACGAGCAGTACTTC
TRBJ2-1 - TRBV7-8 - CASSLVEGGLLNEQFF TGTGCCAGCAGCTTAGTTGAAGGAGGACTATTAAATGAGCAGTTCTTC
TRBJ2-3 - TRBV9 TRBD2 CASSPREGSDTQYF TGTGCCAGCAGCCCTAGGGAGGGGTCAGATACGCAGTATTTT
TRBJ1-1 - TRBV5-1 - CASSAWGGRAEAFF TGCGCCAGCAGCGCCTGGGGGGGCCGCGCTGAAGCTTTCTTT
TRBJ2-1 - TRBV28 - CASSSPKGSSYNEQFF TGTGCCAGCAGTTCCCCCAAAGGGAGCTCCTACAATGAGCAGTTCTTC
TRBJ2-1 - TRBV28 TRBD2 CASSLILAGDRHEQFF TGTGCCAGCAGCTTAATACTAGCGGGAGATCGGCATGAGCAGTTCTTC
TRBJ1-2 once TRBV19 - CASSSRLIPNYGYTF TGTGCCAGTAGCTCTAGACTCATCCCTAACTATGGCTACACCTTC
TRBJ2-3 - TRBV2 - CASSEMGDLVWTDTQYF TGTGCCAGCAGTGAGATGGGAGATTTGGTGTGGACAGATACGCAGTATTTT
TRBJ2-1 - TRBV21-1 - CASSKEDSNNEQFF TGTGCCAGCAGCAAAGAGGATAGCAACAATGAGCAGTTCTTC
TRBJ2-4 - TRBV7-2 - CASSSTLEAKNIQYF TGTGCCAGCAGCTCGACACTAGAAGCCAAAAACATTCAGTACTTC
TRBJ1-5 - TRBV7-8 - CASSLDETQAPKWPQHF TGTGCCAGCAGCCTAGACGAGACGCAGGCCCCCAAATGGCCCCAGCATTTT
TRBJ1-3 - TRBV6-5 - CASSYSYPGGNTIYF TGTGCCAGCAGTTACTCGTATCCAGGGGGAAACACCATATATTTT
TRBJ1-1 few TRBV18 TRBD1 CASSGQGIEAFF TGTGCCAGCTCGGGACAGGGGATTGAAGCTTTCTTT
TRBJ2-7 - TRBV9 TRBD1 CASSVGDRVDFYEQYF TGTGCCAGCAGCGTCGGGGACAGGGTGGACTTTTACGAGCAGTACTTC
TRBJ1-1 - TRBV6-7 TRBD1 CASNRTGGFEAFF TGTGCCAGCAATCGGACAGGGGGGTTTGAAGCTTTCTTT
TRBJ2-5 - TRBV7-2 TRBD2 CASSFTSGNQETQYF TGTGCCAGCAGCTTTACTAGCGGGAACCAAGAGACCCAGTACTTC
TRBJ2-3 - TRBV27 TRBD2 CASRAPSGIADTQYF TGTGCCAGCAGAGCGCCTAGCGGGATTGCAGATACGCAGTATTTT
TRBJ2-3 - TRBV10-3 TRBD2 CAISSAGASTDTQYF TGTGCCATCAGTTCAGCGGGGGCTAGCACAGATACGCAGTATTTT
TRBJ1-2 once TRBV11-2 - CASSLRGGHGYTF TGTGCCAGCAGCTTAAGGGGTGGGCATGGCTACACCTTC
TRBJ1-5 - TRBV28 TRBD1 CATVGTGLYYSNQPQHF TGTGCCACCGTCGGGACAGGCTTGTATTATAGCAATCAGCCCCAGCATTTT
TRBJ2-3 - TRBV2 - CASTSTDTQYF TGTGCCAGCACAAGCACAGATACGCAGTATTTT
TRBJ2-5 - TRBV7-9 - CASSLGWADTYQETQYF TGTGCCAGCAGCTTAGGATGGGCGGACACGTACCAAGAGACCCAGTACTTC
TRBJ2-7 - TRBV25-1 - CASSGVGGERRYEQYF TGTGCCAGCAGTGGGGTCGGGGGTGAGAGGCGCTACGAGCAGTACTTC
TRBJ1-5 - TRBV23-1 - CASSHRVALWQPQHF TGCGCCAGCAGTCACCGCGTCGCCCTCTGGCAGCCCCAGCATTTT
TRBJ2-7 few TRBV11-2 - CASSPSVAGYEQYF TGTGCCAGCAGCCCCTCGGTGGCGGGGTACGAGCAGTACTTC
TRBJ2-5 many TRBV7-6 - CASSRGRQETQYF TGTGCCAGCAGCCGCGGGCGGCAAGAGACCCAGTACTTC
TRBJ1-4 - TRBV27 TRBD1 CASSFGTGTEKLFF TGTGCCAGCAGTTTTGGGACAGGGACTGAAAAACTGTTTTTT
TRBJ1-2 - TRBV7-3 TRBD1 CASSWSGSGGGYTF TGTGCCAGCAGCTGGTCGGGGTCAGGGGGTGGCTACACCTTC
TRBJ2-5 - TRBV7-3 - CASSLRLEETQYF TGTGCCAGCAGCTTACGACTAGAAGAGACCCAGTACTTC
TRBJ2-2 - TRBV7-8 TRBD2 CASSLETSGSANTGELFF TGTGCCAGCAGCTTAGAGACTAGCGGGAGTGCGAACACCGGGGAGCTGTTTTTT
TRBJ1-5 - TRBV6-6 TRBD1 CASSWTGNQPQHF TGTGCCAGCAGCTGGACAGGGAATCAGCCCCAGCATTTT
TRBJ1-5 - TRBV25-1 - CASSVGQFNQPQHF TGTGCCAGCAGTGTCGGACAGTTTAATCAGCCCCAGCATTTT
TRBJ1-4 - TRBV20-1 - CSASQGEKLFF TGCAGTGCTAGCCAGGGTGAAAAACTGTTTTTT